The 32 T cell receptor beta chains below all came from one sample that was sequenced in a study of cytomegalovirus exposure and HLA in healthy donors (dated by TCRdb to about 2017). Libraries came from the immunoSEQ multiplex PCR assay. For the multiplex PCR, a mixture combining 60 forward primers for TCR Vbeta segments and 13 reverse primers for TCR Jbeta segments was used. In TCRdb, the immuneACCESS table is reduced to in-frame sequences with V and J assigned. These tables do not hold every clone; where another copy was compared, an unresolved V gene accounts for under half, and the others remain unexplained. This sample's table carries approximately 77,000 clones. The top ten hold approximately 4.6% of the sample. Sequences were obtained from PBMCs. Receptors originate from a man aged 30-40 years in good health and CMV-seronegative.

This chain links TRBV18 with TRBJ1-5; TRBD1 matches 8 bases. The length of the CDR3 is 14 residues. In germline, CDR1 is KGHSH, CDR2 LQKENI. Losses at the gene ends were 5 bases for V and 7 bases for J; bases not matched to a gene: 7. The CDR3 loop is CASSADRASQPQHF. The CDR3 region has the DNA TGTGCCAGCTCAGCGGACAGGGCTAGCCAGCCCCAGCATTTT.

The chain joins TRBV5-4 to TRBJ2-2; 10 nucleotides align to TRBD1. V lost 5 bases to trimming and J lost 6 bases; unmatched junction nucleotides: 7. The CDR3 loop spans 15 amino acids. Germline-derived CDR1 and CDR2 are SGHNT and YYREEE (reference sequence). The CDR3 DNA sequence: TGTGCCAGCAGACTGACAGGGGGCGCGGCCGGGGAGCTGTTTTTT. This gives the protein CASRLTGGAAGELFF.

This chain joins TRBV9 and TRBJ2-3; TRBD2 is a possible D gene (5 bases). V lost 3 bases to trimming and J lost 4 bases, with 6 bases between them. This CDR3 spans 12 amino acids. The germline V gene encodes CDR1 SGDLS and CDR2 YYNGEE. The CDR3 loop reads CASSELADTQYF. CDR3 DNA: TGTGCCAGCAGCGAACTAGCAGATACGCAGTATTTT.

The V call is TRBV6-1, the J call TRBJ1-1, with 7 bases lining up with TRBD1. The CDR3 runs to 13 residues. In germline, CDR1 is MNHNS, CDR2 SASEGT. Trimming removed 7 bases from V and 8 bases from J; junction bases left unmatched: 10. This chain's CDR3 is CASINYRQGEAFF. The CDR3 nucleotides are TGTGCCAGCATCAACTACCGACAGGGCGAAGCTTTCTTT.

This chain links TRBV15 with TRBJ2-4; D unclear. Germline values: CDR1 LNHNV, CDR2 YYDKDF (reference sequence). CDR3 size: 15 residues. Trimming left V 3 bases short and J 0 bases short, with 9 bases between. CDR3: CATSSRRIAKNIQYF. CDR3 DNA: TGTGCCACCAGCAGCAGAAGAATAGCCAAAAACATTCAGTACTTC.

This chain uses TRBV11-3 with TRBJ2-1; TRBD2 matches at 8 bases. From germline, CDR1 is SGHNT and CDR2 YENEEA. V lost 3 bases to trimming and J lost 8 bases; unmatched junction nucleotides: 12. The CDR3 contains 16 residues. CDR3 sequence reads: CASSFVVSSGRYEQFF. The CDR3 DNA sequence: TGTGCCAGCAGCTTTGTAGTGTCTAGCGGGCGTTATGAGCAGTTCTTC.

The chain links TRBV9 to TRBJ2-1, with 11 nucleotides matching TRBD1. CDR3 size: 16 residues. With V trimmed by 4 bases and J by 7 bases, 10 bases remained unmatched. The germline CDR1 and CDR2 sequences are SGDLS and YYNGEE. The CDR3 bases are TGTGCCAGCAGCCCCCGAGGACAGGGGGCGTGGAATGAGCAGTTCTTC. This encodes CASSPRGQGAWNEQFF.

The chain has TRBV27 and TRBJ1-3; 9 bases map to TRBD1. J lost 2 bases, V lost 5 bases, and 4 bases had no gene match. Germline loops: CDR1 MNHEY, CDR2 SMNVEV (reference sequence). CDR3 length equals 15 residues. CDR3 sequence (DNA): TGTGCCAGCAGTACAGGGGGCGCCCCTGGAAACACCATATATTTT. Its translation is CASSTGGAPGNTIYF.

The chain carries TRBV5-6 and TRBJ2-3; D unresolved. This CDR3 region has 12 residues. Trimming cost V 4 bases and J 1 base, with 4 bases left between them. Germline CDR1 reads SGHDT; CDR2 reads YYEEEE. The CDR3, as DNA: TGTGCCAGCAGCCCCGGCACAGATACGCAGTATTTT. Residues: CASSPGTDTQYF. The full variable domain, its missing parts supplied by reference TRBV5-6 and TRBJ2-3, is DAGVTQSPTHLIKTRGQQVTLRCSPKSGHDTVSWYQQALGQGPQFIFQYYEEEERQRGNFPDRFSGHQFPNYSSELNVNALLLGDSALYLCASSPGTDTQYFGPGTRLTVL.

V usage is TRBV27 and J usage is TRBJ2-3; D uncertain. V dropped 10 bases and J dropped 4 bases, with 21 bases sitting between them. CDR1 is MNHEY and CDR2 is SMNVEV in the germline V gene (reference sequence). The CDR3 covers 15 residues. The CDR3: CAIQSSYVEADTQYF. CDR3 nucleotides: TGTGCCATCCAGTCCAGTTATGTTGAGGCAGATACGCAGTATTTT.

The genes are TRBV5-1 and TRBJ1-2; 8 bases match TRBD1. Germline CDR1 and CDR2: SGHRS and YFSETQ. J lost 8 bases, V lost 4 bases, and 7 bases had no gene match. The CDR3 runs 13 residues. The CDR3 loop is CASSLRGQRGYTF. As DNA, the CDR3 is TGCGCCAGCAGCCTCAGGGGGCAGAGGGGCTACACCTTC.

CDR3 bases: TGTGCCAGTAGTTCCCTGTCTTTTTCTGGGGCCAACGTCCTGACTTTC. It codes for CASSSLSFSGANVLTF. The chain recombines TRBV19 with TRBJ2-6, with D hard to call. The CDR3 has 16 residues. V lost 5 bases, J lost 1 base, and 12 bases lay in between. Germline CDR1 reads LNHDA; CDR2 reads SQIVND (reference sequence). Filled out from reference TRBV19 and TRBJ2-6, the complete variable domain reads DGGITQSPKYLFRKEGQNVTLSCEQNLNHDAMYWYRQDPGQGLRLIYYSQIVNDFQKGDIAEGYSVSREKKESFPLTVTSAQKNPTAFYLCASSSLSFSGANVLTFGAGSRLTVL.

The chain has TRBV18 and TRBJ2-1; possible D gene TRBD2, 6 bases. This CDR3 spans 17 amino acids. Trimming pared 3 bases from V and 0 bases from J, leaving 15 bases between. CDR1 is KGHSH, CDR2 LQKENI, per germline. This CDR3 is CASSPSVRGSSYNEQFF. In nucleotides, the CDR3 is TGTGCCAGCTCACCGAGTGTACGGGGGAGCTCCTACAATGAGCAGTTCTTC.

The V gene is TRBV18, the J gene TRBJ2-1; D is undetermined. V lost 3 bases and J 10 bases, leaving 13 bases between the germline ends. Germline lookup yields CDR1 KGHSH and CDR2 LQKENI. The CDR3 totals 13 residues. For the CDR3, the DNA is TGTGCCAGCTCACCCCCCGTCCTTCAGGAGCAGTTCTTC. Amino acids: CASSPPVLQEQFF.

The chain is built from TRBV4-3 and TRBJ2-5; 9 nucleotides agree with TRBD2. The V gene end was trimmed by 0 bases and the J gene end by 5 bases; junction bases not matched to a gene: 7. CDR1 is LGHNA and CDR2 is YSLEER in the germline V gene. The CDR3 covers 16 residues. CDR3 protein: CASSQDPIAGVETQYF. CDR3 in DNA: TGCGCCAGCAGCCAAGATCCGATAGCGGGAGTGGAGACCCAGTACTTC.

V usage is TRBV4-1 and J usage is TRBJ1-5, with 8 bases matching TRBD1. J gave up 9 bases and V 2 bases, and 9 bases lay outside the gene matches. This CDR3 spans 15 amino acids. Germline loops: CDR1 MGHRA, CDR2 YSYEKL. CDR3 bases: TGCGCCAGCAGCCAATTCGACAGGGGACGGGGGCCCCAGCATTTT. Its protein product is CASSQFDRGRGPQHF.

The rearrangement links TRBV11-2 to TRBJ2-1; 9 positions match TRBD1. Trimming at V came to 2 bases and at J to 1 base, leaving 3 bases not matched to a gene. Germline CDR1 is SGHAT and CDR2 is FQNNGV. The CDR3 consists of 16 residues. CDR3 in DNA: TGTGCCAGCAGCTTAACAGGGGGCGCATCCTACAATGAGCAGTTCTTC. It is translated as CASSLTGGASYNEQFF.

The chain employs TRBV4-2 and TRBJ1-4; D unresolved. The CDR3 contains 17 residues. V was shortened by 1 base and J by 1 base, with 13 bases between the two germline ends. Germline loops: CDR1 LGHNA, CDR2 YNFKEQ. This CDR3 reads CASSQGGRWETNEKLFF. CDR3 sequence (DNA): TGTGCCAGCAGCCAAGGAGGGCGTTGGGAAACTAATGAAAAACTGTTTTTT.

This rearrangement joins TRBV6-5 to TRBJ2-3; 8 bases line up with TRBD2. The CDR3 length is 16 residues. Unmatched junction bases numbered 4, after V lost 0 bases and J lost 2 bases. Per the germline V gene, CDR1 is MNHEY and CDR2 is SVGAGI. In DNA, the CDR3 is TGTGCCAGCAGTTACTCTACTAGCGGATCCACAGATACGCAGTATTTT. Amino acids: CASSYSTSGSTDTQYF.

The CDR3: CASSPGDRGPTEAFF. In DNA, the CDR3 is TGCGCCAGCAGCCCCGGGGACAGGGGGCCCACTGAAGCTTTCTTT. The J gene is TRBJ1-1, the V gene TRBV5-1; 12 bases fit TRBD1. The germline CDR1 and CDR2 sequences are SGHRS and YFSETQ. Trimming took 4 bases from V and 4 from J; bases not matched to a gene: 5. There are 15 residues in the CDR3.

This chain connects TRBV9 to TRBJ2-1; 7 bases agree with TRBD2. With V trimmed by 4 bases and J by 5 bases, 12 bases remained unmatched. The length of the CDR3 is 16 residues. Germline assignment: CDR1 SGDLS and CDR2 YYNGEE. The CDR3 spells CASSLINGGSDNEQFF. In DNA, the CDR3 is TGTGCCAGCAGCCTCATCAACGGGGGGAGTGACAATGAGCAGTTCTTC.

The chain joins TRBV4-2 to TRBJ1-1; 8 bases line up with TRBD1. Germline V gene lookup returns CDR1 LGHNA and CDR2 YNFKEQ. The CDR3 spans 14 residues. The V gene end was trimmed by 4 bases and the J gene end by 1 base; junction bases not matched to a gene: 2. For the CDR3, the DNA is TGTGCCAGCAGCCCACAGGGGGAGAACACTGAAGCTTTCTTT. Its translation: CASSPQGENTEAFF.

The chain uses TRBV28 and TRBJ2-5, with a weak D call TRBD1 (6 bases). V lost 5 bases and J lost 1, with 14 bases in between. The CDR3 totals 15 residues. Germline assignment: CDR1 MDHEN and CDR2 SYDVKM. CDR3 nucleotides: TGTGCCAGCAGTCTACCTAGGGGGTTCCAAGAGACCCAGTACTTC. Its protein is CASSLPRGFQETQYF. Full variable domain (missing parts from reference TRBV28 and TRBJ2-5): DVKVTQSSRYLVKRTGEKVFLECVQDMDHENMFWYRQDPGLGLRLIYFSYDVKMKEKGDIPEGYSVSREKKERFSLILESASTNQTSMYLCASSLPRGFQETQYFGPGTRLLVL.

The chain is built from TRBV6-5 and TRBJ1-2; D gene uncertain. The V gene lost 4 bases and the J gene lost 4 bases, with 13 bases spanning the gap. The CDR3 runs to 14 residues. The germline V gene has CDR1 MNHEY and CDR2 SVGAGI. The CDR3 DNA reads TGTGCCAGCAGTTTTGGCTTAGCCCCCTATGGCTACACCTTC. This codes for CASSFGLAPYGYTF.

Notes on this clone: Mismatch with germline at one junction end may stem from a read error. Additional DNA sequences in this sample encode the identical CDR3. This chain uses TRBV18 with TRBJ2-3, with 16 bases matching TRBD2. The CDR3 runs 18 residues. Germline V gene lookup returns CDR1 KGHSH and CDR2 LQKENI. DNA of the CDR3: TGCGCCAGCTCACCGGGACTAGCGGGGGGGCCTCTCACAGATACGCAGTATTTT. Its translation: CASSPGLAGGPLTDTQYF.

This chain links TRBV18 with TRBJ2-1, with D maybe TRBD2 (5 bases). CDR1 and CDR2 from the germline V gene are KGHSH and LQKENI. Trimming took off 2 bases at V and 15 bases at J, with 14 bases between the two ends. CDR3 length: 12 residues. This chain's CDR3 is CASSPSSGPSFF. In nucleotides, the CDR3 is TGTGCCAGCTCACCATCGAGCGGTCCGTCGTTCTTC. The complete variable domain, with remaining parts taken from reference TRBV18 and TRBJ2-1, reads NAGVMQNPRHLVRRRGQEARLRCSPMKGHSHVYWYRQLPEEGLKFMVYLQKENIIDESGMPKERFSAEFPKEGPSILRIQQVVRGDSAAYFCASSPSSGPSFFGPGTRLTVL.

The chain uses TRBV18 and TRBJ2-3; a possible D gene is TRBD2 (6 bases). Germline V gives CDR1 KGHSH, CDR2 LQKENI. With 2 bases removed from V and 0 bases from J, the gap between germline ends came to 12 bases. The length of the CDR3 is 16 residues. The CDR3 bases are TGTGCCAGCTCACCAGACCGGGAGCGGAGCACAGATACGCAGTATTTT. This translates into CASSPDRERSTDTQYF. Full variable domain (remainder filled in from reference TRBV18 and TRBJ2-3): NAGVMQNPRHLVRRRGQEARLRCSPMKGHSHVYWYRQLPEEGLKFMVYLQKENIIDESGMPKERFSAEFPKEGPSILRIQQVVRGDSAAYFCASSPDRERSTDTQYFGPGTRLTVL.

V and J are TRBV29-1 and TRBJ1-2; D not resolved. V lost 8 bases to trimming and J lost 3 bases, with 7 bases between them. The CDR3 has 10 amino acids. Per germline, CDR1 SQVTM and CDR2 ANQGSEA. CDR3 sequence: CSFGDYGYTF. As DNA, the CDR3 is TGCAGCTTCGGAGACTATGGCTACACCTTC.

V gene TRBV23-1 combines with J gene TRBJ1-5; TRBD1 is a possible D gene (6 bases). TRBV23-1 is an ORF for which the function is uncertain. V lost 3 bases to trimming and J lost 8 bases, with 20 bases between them. The CDR3 runs 16 residues. The CDR3 sequence is CASSHPKGQGIKPQHF. The DNA of the CDR3 is TGCGCCAGCAGTCATCCAAAAGGGCAGGGGATTAAGCCCCAGCATTTT.

This chain joins TRBV6-6 and TRBJ2-1, with 8 bases identical to TRBD2. The CDR3 has 14 residues. Germline V gene sequence: CDR1 MNHNY, CDR2 SVGAGI (reference sequence). The J segment lost 2 bases and the V segment lost 6 bases, leaving 3 bases of the junction unmatched. CDR3 protein: CASSRGGPYNEQFF. The CDR3 DNA follows: TGTGCCAGCAGCCGCGGGGGGCCCTACAATGAGCAGTTCTTC.

The rearrangement links TRBV4-1 to TRBJ2-7; TRBD1 agrees at 7 bases. This CDR3 region has 15 residues. The V and J ends lost 0 bases and 3 bases, in that order; junction bases with no gene match: 5. Germline lookup yields CDR1 MGHRA and CDR2 YSYEKL. CDR3 nucleotides: TGCGCCAGCAGCCAAGAAGGGACAGCCAGCTACGAGCAGTACTTC. Its translation: CASSQEGTASYEQYF.

J is TRBJ1-3 and V is TRBV27; D is possibly TRBD1 (6 bases). The CDR3 contains 15 residues. Germline assignment: CDR1 MNHEY and CDR2 SMNVEV (reference sequence). V lost 6 bases and J lost 2, with 14 bases in between. The CDR3 DNA sequence: TGTGCCAGCAGCCGCACAGGGCTCACTGGAAACACCATATATTTT. Translation gives CASSRTGLTGNTIYF.